This entry is about one TCR beta chain. The antigen is unknown. RNA transcripts served as the template for amplifying TCR beta CDR3 regions. Initially, a first-round RT-PCR of the TCR CDR3 employed the HTBI primer set. Each CDR3 protein is one row after TCRdb ran MiXCR on the multiplex PCR reads. The sample gives 300,000 to 450,000 distinct CDR3 sequences, over 11% of which show up once; approximately 11% is in the top ten. Per germline, CDR1 GTSNPN and CDR2 SVGIG (reference sequence). The CDR3 is 15 residues long. V lost 3 bases, J lost 1 base, and 16 bases lay in between. Absent ophthalmopathy progression within 18 months defined stable Graves' hyperthyroidism. Patients aged 18 to 65 had newly diagnosed hyperthyroidism of under 2 months' duration. Patients were excluded for uncontrolled infection, other autoimmune disease, pregnancy or lactation. This sample stems from a study of T cells in Graves' hyperthyroidism and ophthalmopathy. Regarding the study as a whole: A model of 13 V-J features distinguished ophthalmopathy from stable hyperthyroidism.

This TCR was sampled from a woman aged 60 to 75 with Graves' hyperthyroidism. The chain has TRBV30 and TRBJ2-7, with D possibly being TRBD2 (5 bases). The specimen sequenced was blood. CDR3 nucleotides: TGTGCCTGGAGCAGGAGGTCGGCTCGGTCCTACGAGCAGTACTTC. The encoded protein is CAWSRRSARSYEQYF.